This T cell receptor (beta chain) was sequenced for a study of post-analysis software for immune sequencing data (dated by TCRdb to the mid-2010s). Some background on the complete study: Relapsing-remitting, secondary progressive and progressive-relapsing multiple sclerosis were recorded as disease courses, and subtype annotation was lacking for some patients. Patient repertoires were compared against roughly 11 previously published healthy control repertoires from donors aged about 6 to 26 years. A subset of samples was prepared in parallel using single-end sample barcoding, then pooled and co-amplified after Illumina adapter ligation. Overall study outcomes, separate from this receptor: Strong co-clustering of samples prepared in the same batch was shown by direct clustering with F measure, prompting a batch-effect correction. Four or five TRBV segments, including TRBV5-6, TRBV5-1 and TRBV20-1, were significantly more frequent in patients than controls. Normalized Chao1 diversity was significantly lower in multiple sclerosis patients than controls, suggesting substantial peripheral T-cell clonal expansion. The multiple sclerosis patient group was slightly younger than the control group.

The library was built by means of PCR. Data came from an Illumina HiSeq 2500. Unique molecular identifiers were incorporated into TCR beta cDNA libraries to reduce PCR and sequencing biases. Roughly 500,000 cDNA molecules were obtained for every 1 to 10 million input T cells, so each molecule roughly corresponded to one T cell. The patient libraries were prepared and sequenced with the same protocol used for the earlier healthy control dataset. Within a given batch, samples were prepared together, multiplexed and sequenced on the same HiSeq lane. For the original study's pipeline: Raw barcoded reads were processed with MIGEC, and single-read molecular identifier groups were discarded before consensus assembly and CDR3 extraction. Clonotype tables were post-analysed with VDJtools, and diversity was normalized by down-sampling all datasets to the smallest sample size. In repertoire overlap clustering, CDR3 amino acid sequences, but not nucleotide sequences, were matched to correct batch-related cross-sample contamination. TCRdb reran the public reads through fastp at Q25 and MiXCR, keeping productive beta chains. One record per CDR3 amino acid sequence lists the most common genes and DNA. The V and J calls and clone size are TCRdb's, not the authors'. The sample yields hundreds of thousands of distinct CDR3 sequences; about 50% were counted once. The biggest ten clones account for 4% to 5.5% of the sample.

To demonstrate the VDJtools post-analysis software, TCR beta repertoires were profiled from the peripheral blood of some 12 young patients with multiple sclerosis. Multiple sclerosis patients were children and adolescents aged about 6 to 15 years. Sequences MNHEY (CDR1) and SVGAGI (CDR2) are obtained from the germline V gene. The CDR3 measures 15 amino acids from cysteine to phenylalanine. Only the CDR3 region is kept as DNA, spanning 45 bases read in frame from base 1. The germline ends are 12 bases apart after V is trimmed by 0 bases and J by 4 bases. This clonotype was observed a handful of times. The antigen it binds to is not known. Base qualities are not recorded, but no much larger clone differs from it by a single base.

Rearrangement joined TRBV6-5 to TRBJ2-5, and perhaps TRBD1 as D gene, on 5 matching bases. The sample was blood. This receptor was identified in a girl aged 5-17 years with multiple sclerosis. This receptor carries the CDR3 CASSYSLDISETQYF. In nucleotides, the sequence is TGTGCCAGCAGTTACTCGCTGGACATCTCAGAGACCCAGTACTTC.